The present entry profiles one T cell receptor (beta chain) with its context. Its specificity is unknown. The CDR3 extends over 15 amino acids. Trimming stripped 10 bases from V and 1 base from J, with 20 bases between. Per germline, CDR1 SNHLY and CDR2 FYNNEI. The data originate from a study of CD8+ T cells in alopecia areata. As to treatment: oral pan-JAK inhibitor, 5-10 mg twice daily. Researchers gathered lesional scalp punch biopsies and peripheral blood from patients with alopecia areata. Points from the study as a whole: While tofacitinib was given, many expanded lesional clones persisted in scalp and blood. Administration of tofacitinib significantly diminished scalp clonality and expanded CD8+ clones within the top 100. Among the cells sequenced in scalp samples are also the resident alphabeta T cells of normal skin.

Following RNA extraction, reverse transcription yielded cDNA that acted as the sequencing template. Produced via immunoSEQ multiplex PCR; TCRdb's table is partial and in-frame only. The sample lists 95,000 to 110,000 clones, about 83% occurring once. The sample in question was CD8+ T cells sorted from blood, obtained at week 24, from a patient treated with tofacitinib. The genes are TRBV2 and TRBJ2-7; TRBD2 is a possible D gene (6 bases). The receptor was isolated from a human donor with alopecia areata. CDR3 bases: TGTGCCATCAGACTCGGGACTCCGACTTCCTACGAGCAGTACTTC. Translated: CAIRLGTPTSYEQYF.